These T cell receptor beta chains were read from a single sample in a study of blood T cell repertoires in COVID-19. Sequenced by immunoSEQ multiplex PCR; TCRdb stores in-frame clones only, minus some. Among under 350,000 clones listed, 80% to 90% were seen once. Sample: PBMCs or T cells enriched from blood (not recorded which). All receptors come from a woman aged 40 to 55 with acute COVID-19. CDR3s include the opening cysteine and the closing phenylalanine or tryptophan. D genes are given only for firm matches. The size entry is marked missing in some rows and otherwise reads once, few, many or a size class.

v_gene	abundance	d_gene	j_gene	CDR3aa	CDR3nt
TRBV5-6	-	-	TRBJ1-6	CASSLDSSYSPLHF	TGTGCCAGCAGCCTAGACAGTAGTTATTCACCCCTCCACTTT
TRBV7-9	-	-	TRBJ1-5	CASSQTTAGSGNQPQHF	TGTGCCAGCAGCCAGACCACTGCGGGATCGGGTAATCAGCCCCAGCATTTT
TRBV4-1	-	-	TRBJ1-6	CASSQGVGGWNSPLHF	TGCGCCAGCAGCCAAGGAGTGGGGGGATGGAATTCACCCCTCCACTTT
TRBV5-4	-	TRBD1	TRBJ1-1	CAWGTGKVTEAFF	TGTGCCTGGGGGACAGGGAAGGTGACTGAAGCTTTCTTT
TRBV19	-	TRBD1	TRBJ2-7	CASSPRTGLSYEQYF	TGTGCCAGTAGTCCACGGACAGGCCTCTCCTACGAGCAGTACTTC
TRBV27	-	-	TRBJ1-5	CASSQVRGGQPQHF	TGTGCCAGCAGTCAAGTTCGGGGTGGTCAGCCCCAGCATTTT
TRBV27	-	-	TRBJ1-3	CASSFSGAGNTIYF	TGTGCCAGCTCTTTCTCAGGGGCAGGAAACACCATATATTTT
TRBV9	-	-	TRBJ2-7	CASSPEPGNYEQYF	TGTGCCAGCAGCCCAGAGCCAGGGAACTACGAGCAGTACTTC
TRBV4-2	-	TRBD1	TRBJ1-1	CASSRRDSDDTEAFF	TGTGCCAGCAGCCGCCGGGACAGTGATGACACTGAGGCTTTCTTT
TRBV9	-	-	TRBJ1-6	CASSASGFHNSPLHF	TGTGCCAGCAGCGCCTCAGGGTTTCATAATTCACCCCTCCACTTT
TRBV6-5	-	-	TRBJ1-3	CASSTTQGKGNTIYF	TGTGCCAGCAGTACTACCCAAGGAAAAGGAAACACCATATATTTT
TRBV19	once	TRBD1	TRBJ1-4	CASPIVRAGQAMGRGNEKLFF	TGTGCCAGTCCTATAGTAAGGGCGGGACAGGCAATGGGAAGAGGGAATGAAAAACTGTTTTTT
TRBV6-4	-	-	TRBJ2-3	CASSENGGSRTDTQYF	TGTGCCAGCAGTGAGAACGGAGGCAGCCGCACAGATACGCAGTATTTT
TRBV27	-	-	TRBJ2-1	CASSLFGWGAGGNNEQFF	TGTGCCAGCAGTTTATTTGGTTGGGGAGCAGGAGGGAACAATGAGCAGTTCTTC
TRBV19	-	-	TRBJ2-2	CASSDWPSNTGELFF	TGTGCCAGCAGTGACTGGCCTTCGAACACCGGGGAGCTGTTTTTT
TRBV2	-	-	TRBJ1-5	CASSRSQGSNQPQHF	TGTGCCAGCAGTCGTTCGCAGGGTTCCAATCAGCCCCAGCATTTT
TRBV3-1/TRBV3-2	once	TRBD2	TRBJ2-5	CASSQYPQTSSETQYF	TGTGCCAGCAGCCAATACCCACAGACTAGCTCGGAGACCCAGTACTTC
TRBV3-1/TRBV3-2	-	TRBD1	TRBJ1-5	CASSQRESGGGVNQPQHF	TGTGCCAGCAGCCAACGCGAGAGTGGAGGGGGCGTCAATCAGCCCCAGCATTTT
TRBV19	-	TRBD1	TRBJ1-5	CASRTGGRQPQHF	TGTGCCAGTAGGACAGGGGGCAGGCAGCCCCAGCATTTT
TRBV19	-	TRBD1	TRBJ1-1	CASSVLQGSGTEAFF	TGTGCCAGTAGTGTACTACAGGGGTCGGGCACTGAAGCTTTCTTT
TRBV7-2	-	-	TRBJ2-3	CASSLAQGRYTDTQYF	TGTGCCAGCAGCTTAGCACAGGGTAGATACACAGATACGCAGTATTTT
TRBV7-2	-	-	TRBJ1-1	CASSPQGGTEAFF	TGTGCCAGCAGCCCACAGGGTGGCACTGAAGCTTTCTTT
TRBV29-1	-	-	TRBJ2-1	CSVEARGTYNEQFF	TGCAGCGTTGAAGCCCGGGGTACCTACAATGAGCAGTTCTTC
TRBV11-3	-	TRBD1	TRBJ1-1	CASSLGITGERRTEAFF	TGTGCCAGCAGCTTAGGAATTACAGGGGAAAGGCGCACTGAAGCTTTCTTT
TRBV19	-	-	TRBJ1-1	CASSRQGNTEAFF	TGTGCCAGTAGTCGGCAGGGGAACACTGAAGCTTTCTTT
TRBV29-1	-	-	TRBJ2-7	CSVAATGNPGYEQYF	TGCAGCGTTGCGGCGACAGGCAACCCCGGCTACGAGCAGTACTTC
TRBV5-1	-	TRBD2	TRBJ2-7	CASSLAVTSGRALSEQYF	TGCGCCAGCAGCTTGGCCGTGACTAGCGGGAGGGCATTGAGCGAGCAGTACTTC
TRBV2	-	-	TRBJ2-1	CASCVSSYNEQFF	TGTGCCAGCTGTGTTAGCTCCTACAATGAGCAGTTCTTC
TRBV7-2	once	TRBD2	TRBJ2-7	CASRRTSGSYEQYF	TGTGCCAGCAGGAGGACTAGCGGGTCCTACGAGCAGTACTTC
TRBV4-3	-	-	TRBJ2-5	CASSQDYSQETQYF	TGCGCCAGCAGCCAAGATTACAGTCAAGAGACCCAGTACTTC
TRBV16	once	TRBD1	TRBJ1-2	CASSQPDRGYGYTF	TGTGCCAGCAGCCAACCTGACAGGGGCTATGGCTACACCTTC
TRBV23-1	-	-	TRBJ1-1	CASSQTVGGSEAFF	TGCGCCAGCAGTCAAACCGTGGGAGGATCGGAAGCTTTCTTT
TRBV11-2	-	-	TRBJ1-2	CASSSIGGRAVGYTF	TGTGCCAGCAGCTCCATTGGTGGGAGGGCGGTGGGCTACACCTTC
TRBV6-2/TRBV6-3	once	-	TRBJ2-2	CASSYRPGRQVRGLSSGELFF	TGTGCCAGCAGTTACCGGCCCGGTCGGCAGGTCAGAGGGTTGAGCTCCGGGGAGCTGTTTTTT
TRBV6-4	-	TRBD2	TRBJ2-1	CASSDSGLAEYNEQFF	TGTGCCAGCAGTGACTCAGGGCTAGCGGAGTACAATGAGCAGTTCTTC
TRBV10-3	few	TRBD1	TRBJ2-5	CAISPGGPQETQYF	TGTGCCATCAGCCCAGGGGGACCGCAAGAGACCCAGTACTTC